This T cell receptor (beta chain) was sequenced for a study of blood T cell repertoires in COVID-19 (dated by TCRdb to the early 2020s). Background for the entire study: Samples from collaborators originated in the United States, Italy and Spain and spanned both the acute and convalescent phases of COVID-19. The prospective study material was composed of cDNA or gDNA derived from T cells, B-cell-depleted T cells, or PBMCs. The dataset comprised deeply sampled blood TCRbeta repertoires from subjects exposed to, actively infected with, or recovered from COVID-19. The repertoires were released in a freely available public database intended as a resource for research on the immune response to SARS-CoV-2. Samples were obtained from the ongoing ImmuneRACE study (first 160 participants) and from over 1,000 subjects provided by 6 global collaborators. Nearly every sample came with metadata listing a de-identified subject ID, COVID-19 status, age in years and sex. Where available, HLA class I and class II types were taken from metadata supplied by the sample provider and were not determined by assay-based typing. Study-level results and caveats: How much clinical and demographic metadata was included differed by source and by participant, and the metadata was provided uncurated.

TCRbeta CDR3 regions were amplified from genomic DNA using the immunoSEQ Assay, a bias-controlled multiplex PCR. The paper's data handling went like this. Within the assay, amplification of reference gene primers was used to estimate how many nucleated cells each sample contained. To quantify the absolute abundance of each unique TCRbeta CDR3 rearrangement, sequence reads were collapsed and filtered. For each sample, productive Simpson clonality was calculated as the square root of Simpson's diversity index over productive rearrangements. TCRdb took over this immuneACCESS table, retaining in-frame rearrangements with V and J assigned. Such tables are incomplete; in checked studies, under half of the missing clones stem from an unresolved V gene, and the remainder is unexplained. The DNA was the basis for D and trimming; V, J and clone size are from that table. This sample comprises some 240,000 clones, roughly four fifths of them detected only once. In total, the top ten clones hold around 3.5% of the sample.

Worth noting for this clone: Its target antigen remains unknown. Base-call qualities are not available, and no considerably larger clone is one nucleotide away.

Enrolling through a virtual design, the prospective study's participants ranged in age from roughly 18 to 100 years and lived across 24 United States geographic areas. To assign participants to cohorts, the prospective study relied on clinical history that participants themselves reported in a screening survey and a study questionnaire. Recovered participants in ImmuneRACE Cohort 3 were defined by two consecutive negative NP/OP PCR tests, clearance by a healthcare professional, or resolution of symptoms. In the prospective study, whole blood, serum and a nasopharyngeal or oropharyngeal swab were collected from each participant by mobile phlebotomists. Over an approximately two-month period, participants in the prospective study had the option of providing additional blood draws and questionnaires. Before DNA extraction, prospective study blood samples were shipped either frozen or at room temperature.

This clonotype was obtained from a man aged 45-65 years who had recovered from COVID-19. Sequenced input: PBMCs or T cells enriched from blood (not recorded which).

The DNA is TGTGCCAGCAGCTTGAGTGTGGGACTAGCGGGCTCCTACGAGCAGTACTTC. Its protein product is CASSLSVGLAGSYEQYF. The chain links TRBV7-2 with TRBJ2-7, with 12 central nucleotides matching TRBD2. The CDR3 covers 17 residues, taking in both the cysteine and the phenylalanine. Kept here is only the CDR3 DNA, which spans 51 bases and is read in frame from base 1. V is cut back by 3 bases and J by 0 bases, with 6 bases in the junction unmatched. CDR1 and CDR2, per the germline V gene, are SGHTA and FQGNSA.